The entry that follows covers one TCR beta chain sequence. Its antigen is currently unknown. cDNA libraries for TCR beta contained unique molecular identifiers. Using its own MiXCR run on the PCR reads, TCRdb lists one record per CDR3 protein. This sample yields 650,000 to 850,000 distinct CDR3 sequences, of which roughly half are seen a single time; approximately 4.4% belongs to the top ten. The CDR3 runs to 12 residues. Germline loops: CDR1 SGHKS, CDR2 YYEKEE (reference sequence). The sample originates from a study of post-analysis software for immune sequencing data. Study-level information: Some patients lacked subtype; others had relapsing-remitting, secondary progressive or progressive-relapsing disease. Overall study findings and caveats: Among a handful of TRBV segments more frequent in patients than controls were TRBV5-6, TRBV5-1 and TRBV20-1. A significant reduction in normalized Chao1 diversity was observed in multiple sclerosis patients versus controls. Same-batch preparations were strongly co-clustered by F measure.

The rearrangement links TRBV5-5 to TRBJ2-4; D is unresolved. The DNA matches TRBJ2-7 better at its end, which makes the J call doubtful. Sequencing input: blood. The TCR originated in a girl between 10 and 17 years old with multiple sclerosis. The CDR3 region is CASSRKTYEQYF. The CDR3 DNA is TGTGCCAGCTCGCGGAAAACCTACGAGCAGTACTTC.